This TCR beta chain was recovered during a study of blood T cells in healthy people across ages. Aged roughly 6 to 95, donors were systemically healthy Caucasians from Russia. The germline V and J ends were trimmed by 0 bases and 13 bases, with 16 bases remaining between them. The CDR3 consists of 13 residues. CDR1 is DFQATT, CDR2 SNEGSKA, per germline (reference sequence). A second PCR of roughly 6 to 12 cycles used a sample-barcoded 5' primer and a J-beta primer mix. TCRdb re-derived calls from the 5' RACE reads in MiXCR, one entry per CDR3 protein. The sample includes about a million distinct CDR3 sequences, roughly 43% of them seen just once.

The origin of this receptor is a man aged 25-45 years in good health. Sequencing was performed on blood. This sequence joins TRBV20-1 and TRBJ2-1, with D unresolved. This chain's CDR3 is CSARDQIQETQFF. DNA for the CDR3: TGCAGTGCTAGAGACCAAATACAAGAGACCCAGTTCTTC.